These T cell receptor beta chains were read from a single sample in a study of shared clonotypes between healthy human individuals. Libraries were prepared by immunoSEQ multiplex PCR; TCRdb keeps only in-frame clonotypes and omits some of them. The sample has approximately 82,000 clones, roughly two thirds seen once. The sample was memory CD8+ T cells sorted from blood. The receptors were sampled from a man in his thirties or forties in good health. The CDR3 runs from the conserved cysteine through the conserved F or W. The order of the fields is D gene, J gene, V gene, clone size, CDR3 DNA, CDR3 protein. The D gene is left open where the match is weak. Size values are once, few and many counts, or a class for expanded clones, and some rows have none.

. | TRBJ2-1 | TRBV7-6 | . | TGTGCCAGCAGCCCCCGGGGTCAAGAATTCTATGAGCAGTTCTTC | CASSPRGQEFYEQFF
. | TRBJ2-3 | TRBV5-6 | . | TGTGCCAGCAGCTTGATCGAGGCCACAGATACGCAGTATTTT | CASSLIEATDTQYF
. | TRBJ2-5 | TRBV7-1 | . | TGTGCCAGCAGCTTAAGAGGCAGGGGAGGCGAGACCCAGTACTTC | CASSLRGRGGETQYF
. | TRBJ2-7 | TRBV6-5 | few | TGTGCCAGCGGGGACGGCTCCTACGAGCAGTACTTC | CASGDGSYEQYF
. | TRBJ2-2 | TRBV6-1 | few | TGTGCCAGCAAGGGCAGCACCGCCGGGGAGCTGTTTTTT | CASKGSTAGELFF
. | TRBJ2-7 | TRBV10-2 | . | TGCGCCAGCAGTGAGTCCGCCTACGAGCAGTACTTC | CASSESAYEQYF
TRBD1 | TRBJ1-1 | TRBV2 | . | TGTGCCAGCAGTGAATGGACAGGGGCCTTCATGAACACTGAAGCTTTCTTT | CASSEWTGAFMNTEAFF
. | TRBJ2-6 | TRBV4-1 | . | TGCGCCAGCAGCGTATGTGAACCACAAAGTCGGGCCAACGTCCTGACTTTC | CASSVCEPQSRANVLTF
. | TRBJ2-7 | TRBV19 | . | TGTGCCAGTACCCCGACACCCCGCTCCTACGAGCAGTACTTC | CASTPTPRSYEQYF
TRBD2 | TRBJ2-7 | TRBV13 | . | TGTGCCAGCAGCTTGGGCGGACTAGCGGGAGCCTACGAGCAGTACTTC | CASSLGGLAGAYEQYF
. | TRBJ2-2 | TRBV10-3 | few | TGTGCCATCAGTGAATCTTCGAACACCGGGGAGCTGTTTTTT | CAISESSNTGELFF
. | TRBJ1-1 | TRBV19 | . | TGTGCCAGTAGCTTTCGGGGGTCTTCTGAAGCTTTCTTT | CASSFRGSSEAFF
. | TRBJ2-1 | TRBV2 | few | TGTGCCAGCAGTGGCGGCGGGGTCTCCTACAATGAGCAGTTCTTC | CASSGGGVSYNEQFF
. | TRBJ1-4 | TRBV7-8 | . | TGTGCCAGCAGCCCCCGAGGCACGTGGGGTAATGAAAAACTGTTTTTT | CASSPRGTWGNEKLFF